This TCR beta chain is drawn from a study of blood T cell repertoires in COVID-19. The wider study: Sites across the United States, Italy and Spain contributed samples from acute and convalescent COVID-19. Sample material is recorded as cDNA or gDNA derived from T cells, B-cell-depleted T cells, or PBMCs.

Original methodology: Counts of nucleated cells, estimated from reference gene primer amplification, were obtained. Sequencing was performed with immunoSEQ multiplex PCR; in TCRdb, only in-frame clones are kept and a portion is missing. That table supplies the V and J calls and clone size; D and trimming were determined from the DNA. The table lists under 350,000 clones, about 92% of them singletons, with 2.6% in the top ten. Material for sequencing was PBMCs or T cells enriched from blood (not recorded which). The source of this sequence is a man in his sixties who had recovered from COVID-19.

For the CDR3, the DNA is TGCGCCAGCAGCCAAGGTCCAGGCCTGAGCTATGGCTACACCTTC. It specifies CASSQGPGLSYGYTF. The J gene is TRBJ1-2, the V gene TRBV4-1; the D is unclear. Trimming took 1 base from V and 4 from J, leaving 13 bases between them. Germline V gene data show CDR1 as MGHRA and CDR2 as YSYEKL. The CDR3 totals 15 residues.